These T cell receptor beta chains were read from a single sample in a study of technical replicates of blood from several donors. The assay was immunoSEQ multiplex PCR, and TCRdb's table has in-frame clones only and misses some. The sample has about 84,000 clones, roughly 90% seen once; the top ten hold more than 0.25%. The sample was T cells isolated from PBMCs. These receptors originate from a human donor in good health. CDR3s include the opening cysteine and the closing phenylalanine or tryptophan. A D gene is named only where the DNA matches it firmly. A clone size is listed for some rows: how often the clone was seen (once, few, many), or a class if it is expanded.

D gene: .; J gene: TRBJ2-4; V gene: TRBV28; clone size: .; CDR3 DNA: TGTGCCAGCAGTCGAGGGGGTACCAAAAACATTCAGTACTTC; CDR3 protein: CASSRGGTKNIQYF
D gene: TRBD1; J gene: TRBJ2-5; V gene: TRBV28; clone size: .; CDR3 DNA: TGTGCCAGCGGACAGGGGGGACAAGAGACCCAGTACTTC; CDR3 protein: CASGQGGQETQYF
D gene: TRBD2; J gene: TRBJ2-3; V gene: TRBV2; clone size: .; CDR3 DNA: TGTGCCAGCAGCCTAGCGGGAGCTGATACGCAGTATTTT; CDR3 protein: CASSLAGADTQYF
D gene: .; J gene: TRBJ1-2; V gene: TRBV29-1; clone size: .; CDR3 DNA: TGCAGCGTTGCGCCAGGGAACTATGGCTACACCTTC; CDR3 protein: CSVAPGNYGYTF
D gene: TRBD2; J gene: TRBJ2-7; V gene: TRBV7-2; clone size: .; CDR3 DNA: TGTGCCAGCAGCCCCCTAGCGGGGAAGGCCTACGAGCAGTACTTC; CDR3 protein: CASSPLAGKAYEQYF
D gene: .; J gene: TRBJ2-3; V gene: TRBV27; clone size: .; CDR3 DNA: TGTGCCAGCAGTTTATCAGGAGGATACCCTAGCACAGATACGCAGTATTTT; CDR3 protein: CASSLSGGYPSTDTQYF
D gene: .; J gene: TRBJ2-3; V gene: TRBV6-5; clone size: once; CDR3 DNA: TGTGCCAGCACAGAGACTTCGCGGCCGACAGATACGCAGTATTTT; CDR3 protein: CASTETSRPTDTQYF
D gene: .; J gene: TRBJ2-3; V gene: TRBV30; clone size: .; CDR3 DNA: TGTGCCTGGAGTGAAGTAGGACATAGGACGCAGTATTTT; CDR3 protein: CAWSEVGHRTQYF
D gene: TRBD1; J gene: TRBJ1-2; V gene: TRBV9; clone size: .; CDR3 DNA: TGTGCCAGCACCAGGGGGACAGCTGAGCCCTATGGCTACACCTTC; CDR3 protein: CASTRGTAEPYGYTF
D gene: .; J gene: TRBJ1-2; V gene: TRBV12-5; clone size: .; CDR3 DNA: TGTGCTAGTGGTGGGGACTCCTCGATATATGGCTACACCTTC; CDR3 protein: CASGGDSSIYGYTF
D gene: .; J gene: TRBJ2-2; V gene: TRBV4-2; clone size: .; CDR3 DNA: TGTGCCAGCAGCCAAGATAAGGGCTTAGCGGCAACTCCGAACACCGGGGAGCTGTTTTTT; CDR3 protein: CASSQDKGLAATPNTGELFF
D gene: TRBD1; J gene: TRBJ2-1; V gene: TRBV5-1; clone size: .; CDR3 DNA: TGCGCCAGCAGCCTTCCCGTTAGACAGGGATTCGATGAGCAGTTCTTC; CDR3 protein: CASSLPVRQGFDEQFF
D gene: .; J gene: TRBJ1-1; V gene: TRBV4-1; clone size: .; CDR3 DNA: TGCGCCAGCAGCCAAGGGCTGACCGGGGGGGGTGAAGCTTTCTTT; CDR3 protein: CASSQGLTGGGEAFF
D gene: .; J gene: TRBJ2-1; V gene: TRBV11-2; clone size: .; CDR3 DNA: TGTGCCAGCAGCTTAGACAGGGACATCAATGAGCAGTTCTTC; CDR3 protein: CASSLDRDINEQFF
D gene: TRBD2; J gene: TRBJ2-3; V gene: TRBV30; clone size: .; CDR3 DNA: TGTGCCTGGAGGTCAACTAGCGGGGGCACAGATACGCAGTATTTT; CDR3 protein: CAWRSTSGGTDTQYF
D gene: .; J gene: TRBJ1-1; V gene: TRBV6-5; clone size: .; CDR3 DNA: TGTGCCAGCAGTTACTCGCGGCAGGGGACGGCTGAAGCTTTCTTT; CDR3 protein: CASSYSRQGTAEAFF
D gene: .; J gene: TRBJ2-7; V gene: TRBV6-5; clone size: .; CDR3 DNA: TGTGCCAGCAGTCCGCAGGGGTTTGACTACGAGCAGTACTTC; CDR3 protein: CASSPQGFDYEQYF
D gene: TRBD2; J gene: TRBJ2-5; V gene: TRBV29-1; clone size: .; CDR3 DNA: TGCAGCGTTGCGTCTCGCGGGAGCGGGCAAGAGACCCAGTACTTC; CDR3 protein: CSVASRGSGQETQYF
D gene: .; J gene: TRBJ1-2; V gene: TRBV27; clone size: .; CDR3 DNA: TGTGCCAGCAGTTTAAACAGGGCCTATGGCTACACCTTC; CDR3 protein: CASSLNRAYGYTF
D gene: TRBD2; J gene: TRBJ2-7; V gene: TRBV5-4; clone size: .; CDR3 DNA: TGTGCCAGCAGCCCGGGAGGAGGAACCTACGAGCAGTACTTC; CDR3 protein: CASSPGGGTYEQYF
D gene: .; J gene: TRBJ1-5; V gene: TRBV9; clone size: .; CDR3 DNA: TGTGCCAGCAGCGTGGGGGGGGCGACGGTCCAGCCCCAGCATTTT; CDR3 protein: CASSVGGATVQPQHF
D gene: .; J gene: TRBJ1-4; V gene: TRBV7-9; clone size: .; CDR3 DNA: TGTGCCAGCAGCTTAGCACAGACCGAAAAACTGTTTTTT; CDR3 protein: CASSLAQTEKLFF
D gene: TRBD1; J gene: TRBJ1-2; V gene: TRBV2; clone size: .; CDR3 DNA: TGTGCCAGCAGTGATGGGATGACAGGGTACTATGGCTACACCTTC; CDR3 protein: CASSDGMTGYYGYTF
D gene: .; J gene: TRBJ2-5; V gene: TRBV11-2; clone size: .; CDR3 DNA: TGTGCCAGCAGCTTATATTCGGGAGAACAGACCCAGTACTTC; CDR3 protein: CASSLYSGEQTQYF
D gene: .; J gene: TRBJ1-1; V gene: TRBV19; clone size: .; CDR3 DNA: TGTGCCAGTAGTTGGGCCCTTCTCGGGGTTTCTGAAGCTTTCTTT; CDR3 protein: CASSWALLGVSEAFF
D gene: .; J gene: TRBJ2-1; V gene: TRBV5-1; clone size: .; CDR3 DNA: TGCGCCAGCAGCTTAGCACAGTCCTTTCTCAATGAGCAGTTCTTC; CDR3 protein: CASSLAQSFLNEQFF
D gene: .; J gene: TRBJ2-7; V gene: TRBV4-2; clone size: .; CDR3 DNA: TGTGCCAGCAGCCCGGGGGAGAGCGGCCTTGAGCAGTACTTC; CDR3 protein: CASSPGESGLEQYF
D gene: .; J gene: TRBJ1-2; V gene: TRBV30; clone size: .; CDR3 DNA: TGTGCCTGGAGTGTACCGTCCGCCAGGGCTTACTATGGCTACACCTTC; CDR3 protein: CAWSVPSARAYYGYTF
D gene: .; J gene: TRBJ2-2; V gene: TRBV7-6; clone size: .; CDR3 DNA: TGTGCCAGCAGCTCTAAAACGGCAGGGATTCCCGGGGAGCTGTTTTTT; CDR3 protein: CASSSKTAGIPGELFF
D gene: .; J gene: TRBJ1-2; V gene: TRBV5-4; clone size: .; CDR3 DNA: TGTGCCAGCAGCCCTCTTCCCAACTCGGGGGGGTATGGCTACACCTTC; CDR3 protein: CASSPLPNSGGYGYTF
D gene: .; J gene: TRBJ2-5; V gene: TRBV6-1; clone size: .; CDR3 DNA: TGTGCCAGCAGTGATTTCGCCTTGAGAACCCAGTACTTC; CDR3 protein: CASSDFALRTQYF
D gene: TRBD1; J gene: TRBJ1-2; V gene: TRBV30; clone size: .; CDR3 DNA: TGTGCCTGGAGTGACAGGGGAGTATATGGCTACACCTTC; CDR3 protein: CAWSDRGVYGYTF
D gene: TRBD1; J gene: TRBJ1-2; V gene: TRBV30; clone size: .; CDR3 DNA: TGTGCCTGGTCTCCCGGGACAGGACGCTATGGCTACACCTTC; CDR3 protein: CAWSPGTGRYGYTF
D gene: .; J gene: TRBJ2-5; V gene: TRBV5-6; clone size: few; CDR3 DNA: TGTGCCACCATGGGTCAGGGCCTCCAAGAGACCCAGTACTTC; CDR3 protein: CATMGQGLQETQYF
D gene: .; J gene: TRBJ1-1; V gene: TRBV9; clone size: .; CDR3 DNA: TGTGCCAGCAGCGTAGGGAGGGCAGTGAACACTGAAGCTTTCTTT; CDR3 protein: CASSVGRAVNTEAFF
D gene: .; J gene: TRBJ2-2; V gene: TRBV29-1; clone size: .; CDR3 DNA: TGCAGCGTTGTAATCTTCGGGGAGCTGTTTTTT; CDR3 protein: CSVVIFGELFF
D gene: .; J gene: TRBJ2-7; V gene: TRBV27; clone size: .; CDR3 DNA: TGTGCCAGCAGTTCACCCACAGGGAGCTCCTACGAGCAGTACTTC; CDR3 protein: CASSSPTGSSYEQYF
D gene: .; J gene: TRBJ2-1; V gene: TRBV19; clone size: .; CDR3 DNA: TGTGCCACCAAAAAGGGACTGCCGAGAAATGAGCAGTTCTTC; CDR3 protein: CATKKGLPRNEQFF
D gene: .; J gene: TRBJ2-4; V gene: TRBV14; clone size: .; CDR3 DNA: TGTGCCAGCAGCCAACGACAGGGAGGAGAGTTGGCCAAAAACATTCAGTACTTC; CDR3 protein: CASSQRQGGELAKNIQYF
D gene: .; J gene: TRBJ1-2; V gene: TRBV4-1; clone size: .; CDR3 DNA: TGCGCCAGCAGCCAAGGGGGACTGAGAAACTATGGCTACACCTTC; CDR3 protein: CASSQGGLRNYGYTF
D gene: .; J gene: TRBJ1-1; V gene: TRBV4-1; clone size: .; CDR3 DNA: TGCGCCAGCAGCCAAGTCATTTCCACGGGGGGGAAGGCTGAAGCTTTCTTT; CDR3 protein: CASSQVISTGGKAEAFF
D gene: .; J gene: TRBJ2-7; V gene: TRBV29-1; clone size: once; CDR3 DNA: TGCAGCGCAATCTTCCCTAATCCGTACTACGAGCAGTACTTC; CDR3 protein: CSAIFPNPYYEQYF
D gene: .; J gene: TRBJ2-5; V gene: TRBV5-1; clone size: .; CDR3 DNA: TGCGCCAGCAGTTCCGACAGCACCCAAGAGACCCAGTACTTC; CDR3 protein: CASSSDSTQETQYF
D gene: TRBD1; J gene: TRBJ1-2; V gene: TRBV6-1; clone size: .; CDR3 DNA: TGTGCCAGCAGTGGCGGTCTTCGGACAGGGGGATATGGCTACACCTTC; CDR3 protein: CASSGGLRTGGYGYTF
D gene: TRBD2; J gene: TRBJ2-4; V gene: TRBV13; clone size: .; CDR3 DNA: TGTGCCAGCAGCTTCAAATCGACTAGCGGGGACATTCAGTACTTC; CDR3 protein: CASSFKSTSGDIQYF
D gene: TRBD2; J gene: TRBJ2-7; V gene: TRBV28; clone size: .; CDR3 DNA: TGTGCCAGCGGTGGGCAGGGAGCTAGCGGGCACACACCCTACGAGCAGTACTTC; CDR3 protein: CASGGQGASGHTPYEQYF
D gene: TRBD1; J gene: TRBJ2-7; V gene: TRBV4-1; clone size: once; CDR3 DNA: TGCGCCAGCAGGGACCGGGACAGGGTCTCCTACGAGCAGTACTTC; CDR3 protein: CASRDRDRVSYEQYF
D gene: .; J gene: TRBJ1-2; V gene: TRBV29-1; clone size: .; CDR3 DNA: TGCAGCGTTGAAGGCGAGCAGGGTTGGTATGGCTACACCTTC; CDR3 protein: CSVEGEQGWYGYTF
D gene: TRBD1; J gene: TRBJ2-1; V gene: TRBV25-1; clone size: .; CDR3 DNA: TGTGCCAGCGGGGGACAGGCTTACAATGAGCAGTTCTTC; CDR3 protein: CASGGQAYNEQFF
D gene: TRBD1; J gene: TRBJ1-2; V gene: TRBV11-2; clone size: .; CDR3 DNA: TGTGCCAGCAGCCGCGGACAGGGGAGCTATGGCTACACCTTC; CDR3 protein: CASSRGQGSYGYTF
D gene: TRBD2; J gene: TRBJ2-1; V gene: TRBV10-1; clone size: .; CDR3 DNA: TGCGCCAGCAGTGACGTCCCGGGAGGGGCTTTCGGTGAGCAGTTCTTC; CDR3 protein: CASSDVPGGAFGEQFF
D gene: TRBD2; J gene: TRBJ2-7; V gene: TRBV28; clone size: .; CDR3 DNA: TGTGCCAGCAGGGGAACGCCACTAGCGGACGAGCAGTACTTC; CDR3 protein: CASRGTPLADEQYF
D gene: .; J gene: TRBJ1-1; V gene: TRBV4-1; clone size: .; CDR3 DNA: TGCGCCAGCAGCCAAGAGAACAGGCTCACTGAAGCTTTCTTT; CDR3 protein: CASSQENRLTEAFF
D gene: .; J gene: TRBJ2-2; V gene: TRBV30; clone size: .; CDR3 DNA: TGTGCCTGGAGTGTACAGGGGCGGGGGCTGTTTTTT; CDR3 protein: CAWSVQGRGLFF
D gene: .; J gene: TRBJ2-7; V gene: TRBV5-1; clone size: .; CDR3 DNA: TGCGCCAGCAGCTTGGGACAGTCACCTTACGAGCAGTACTTC; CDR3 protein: CASSLGQSPYEQYF
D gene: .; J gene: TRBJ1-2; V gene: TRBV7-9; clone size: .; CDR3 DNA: TGTGCCAGCAGCCCAGAGGGGGCTAACTATGGCTACACCTTC; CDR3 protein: CASSPEGANYGYTF